The 16 T cell receptor beta chains listed next were all sequenced from one sample in a study of Graves' ophthalmopathy and Graves' hyperthyroidism. Transcripts of RNA were the source for amplifying TCR beta CDR3 regions. HTBI-primed RT-PCR formed the first round, and a multiplex PCR formed the second. TCRdb passed the multiplex PCR reads through MiXCR, listing each CDR3 protein once. In the table there are about 620,000 distinct CDR3 sequences, 22% of which are singletons. The sample taken for sequencing was peripheral blood. Source of these receptors: a young woman with stable Graves' hyperthyroidism. Some clones in this sample may be carry-over from other donors' samples.

The chain joins TRBV7-3 to TRBJ1-6; 9 nucleotides match TRBD1. The CDR3 consists of 14 residues. The V segment lost 4 bases and the J segment 9 bases; nucleotides outside the gene matches: 4. CDR1 is SGHTA and CDR2 is FQGTGA in the germline V gene. In nucleotides, the CDR3 is TGTGCCAGCAGCTCCGGGACAGGGTCTTCACCCCTCCACTTT. Translation: CASSSGTGSSPLHF.

This clonotype has ten or more counts. This rearrangement joins TRBV20-1 to TRBJ1-1, with a possible D match to TRBD1 (6 bases). The CDR3 totals 14 residues. V lost 1 base and J 3 bases, leaving 12 bases between the germline ends. Germline CDR1 and CDR2: DFQATT and SNEGSKA (reference sequence). As DNA, the CDR3 is TGCAGTGCTAGAGCAGCAGGGGCGTACACTGAAGCTTTCTTT. This translates into CSARAAGAYTEAFF.

Ten or more counts support this clonotype. This chain uses TRBV30 with TRBJ2-2; D gene unclear. Germline assignment: CDR1 GTSNPN and CDR2 SVGIG (reference sequence). The CDR3 is 14 residues long. Trimming left V 4 bases short and J 7 bases short, with 16 bases between. The CDR3 is CAWTGLLRNGELFF. CDR3 nucleotide sequence: TGTGCCTGGACAGGCCTTCTTAGAAACGGGGAGCTGTTTTTT.

This clonotype came up many times. CDR3 in amino acids: CASSSLTGGGREPQHF. CDR3 DNA: TGTGCCAGCAGTTCGCTGACAGGGGGTGGACGAGAGCCCCAGCATTTT. The chain combines TRBV12-3 or TRBV12-4 with TRBJ1-5; 9 bases fit TRBD1. Trimming removed 4 bases from V and 8 bases from J; junction bases left unmatched: 12. The CDR3 is made up of 16 amino acids.

This clonotype was recorded at least ten times. The chain links TRBV4-1 to TRBJ1-1; no clear D gene. This CDR3 comprises 14 residues. V lost 1 base and J 0 bases, leaving 6 bases between the germline ends. Germline-derived CDR1 and CDR2 are MGHRA and YSYEKL. CDR3 nucleotides: TGCGCCAGCAGCCAAGTTAGCGTGAACACTGAAGCTTTCTTT. It codes for CASSQVSVNTEAFF.

About this clonotype: At one end the junction does not follow the germline gene, possibly because of a read error. This chain links TRBV6-5 with TRBJ1-2; the D gene is possibly TRBD1 (6 bases). Per the germline V gene, CDR1 is MNHEY and CDR2 is SVGAGI. This CDR3 contains 14 residues. The CDR3 reads CVSSYRASNYGYTF. Here the CDR3 DNA reads TGTGTCAGCAGTTACAGGGCCAGCAACTATGGCTACACCTTC.

Ten or more counts support this clonotype. CDR3 sequence: CASAGTQETQYF. The CDR3 nucleotides read TGTGCCAGCGCTGGGACGCAAGAGACCCAGTACTTC. The gene calls are TRBV2 and TRBJ2-5; D might be TRBD1 or TRBD2, each matching 5 bases. V was cut by 8 bases and J by 2 bases, with 9 bases left in between. The CDR3 is made up of 12 amino acids. Germline V lookup: CDR1 SNHLY, CDR2 FYNNEI.

This clonotype has a count of ten or more. This chain joins TRBV6-5 and TRBJ2-7, with D possibly matching TRBD2 (7 bases). With 0 bases removed from V and 4 bases from J, the gap between germline ends came to 19 bases. Germline CDR1 reads MNHEY; CDR2 reads SVGAGI. This CDR3 contains 17 residues. The CDR3 loop is CASSYSSLWGGPYEQYF. CDR3 DNA: TGTGCCAGCAGTTACTCGAGTTTATGGGGGGGGCCTTACGAGCAGTACTTC.

Many counts were recorded for this clonotype. The gene calls are TRBV6-1 and TRBJ2-7, with 7 bases fitting TRBD2. This CDR3 comprises 15 residues. Per germline, CDR1 MNHNS and CDR2 SASEGT. The V gene end was trimmed by 6 bases and the J gene end by 2 bases; junction bases not matched to a gene: 10. In nucleotides, the CDR3 is TGTGCCAGCAGCTCTTCGGGAGGCCCTACCTACGAGCAGTACTTC. It yields the protein CASSSSGGPTYEQYF.

The chain joins TRBV12-3 or TRBV12-4 to TRBJ1-1, with unresolved D. CDR3 size: 14 residues. V lost 3 bases and J 2 bases, leaving 10 bases between the germline ends. CDR3 loop: CASSFGPTNTEAFF. CDR3 coding DNA: TGTGCCAGCAGTTTTGGGCCTACTAACACTGAAGCTTTCTTT.

This clonotype has at least ten counts. The chain links TRBV2 to TRBJ1-5, with 7 bases matching TRBD1. V was pared by 3 bases and J by 6 bases, with 8 bases of the junction left unmatched. The CDR3 spans 15 residues. The germline V gene encodes CDR1 SNHLY and CDR2 FYNNEI. The DNA of the CDR3 is TGTGCCAGCAGTGATCCAGAGAGGGGGCCTCAGCCCCAGCATTTT. Its protein product is CASSDPERGPQPQHF.

This clonotype was observed at least ten times. The V gene is TRBV12-5, the J gene TRBJ2-5, with 9 bases aligning to TRBD1. Per the germline V gene, CDR1 is LGHNT and CDR2 is FRNRAP. The V and J ends lost 2 bases and 5 bases, in that order; junction bases with no gene match: 6. CDR3 length equals 15 residues. This chain's CDR3 is CASGLNRGLSETQYF. The CDR3 DNA sequence: TGTGCTAGTGGTTTGAACAGGGGGCTAAGTGAGACCCAGTACTTC.

This clonotype was detected a few times. The CDR3 coding sequence is TGTGCCAGCAGCTTAGGAGGCGGGGGAGCGGCCCGGAGGGCCCAGTACTTC. This translates into CASSLGGGGAARRAQYF. V usage is TRBV7-6 and J usage is TRBJ2-5; 7 nucleotides line up with TRBD2. The CDR3 is 17 amino acids. CDR1 is SGHVS, CDR2 FNYEAQ, per germline. Unmatched junction bases numbered 17, after V lost 1 base and J lost 9 bases.

This clonotype was observed a few times. This chain joins TRBV30 and TRBJ1-5, with D hard to call. V shed 4 bases and J shed 0 bases, with 10 bases lying between them. From germline, CDR1 is GTSNPN and CDR2 SVGIG (reference sequence). This CDR3 region has 14 residues. The CDR3: CAWTPVGSNQPQHF. CDR3 nucleotides: TGTGCCTGGACACCTGTGGGTAGCAATCAGCCCCAGCATTTT.

This clonotype showed up just a few times. The gene calls are TRBV2 and TRBJ2-2; 8 bases are shared with TRBD2. The V segment lost 4 bases and the J segment 4 bases; nucleotides outside the gene matches: 5. Germline V gene data show CDR1 as SNHLY and CDR2 as FYNNEI. CDR3 length: 15 residues. The CDR3 reads CASSGGLVRTGELFF. The DNA for the CDR3 is TGTGCCAGCAGTGGGGGACTAGTCCGCACCGGGGAGCTGTTTTTT.

Concerning this clonotype itself: A much bigger clone sits one base away, suggesting this may be a read error. The rearrangement joins TRBV7-2 to TRBJ2-2, with D possibly matching TRBD2 (5 bases). CDR1 is SGHTA and CDR2 is FQGNSA in the germline V gene. The CDR3 sequence is 14 residues long. The CDR3 region has the DNA TGTGCCAGCAGCCCCCGGGTGAACACCGGGGATCTGTTTTTT. Translated: CASSPRVNTGDLFF.